These 23 T cell receptor beta chains were sequenced from one sample in a study of blood T cell repertoires in COVID-19. This table comes from immunoSEQ multiplex PCR, and its TCRdb copy is limited to in-frame clones, with some not included. Of around 200,000 clones in the sample, roughly 78% were seen once. Material for sequencing was peripheral blood. The receptor source for this set is a woman aged 80 or over with active or convalescent COVID-19.

The chain recombines TRBV2 with TRBJ2-7; tentative D call: TRBD1 (6 bases). Germline values: CDR1 SNHLY, CDR2 FYNNEI. The V gene lost 6 bases and the J gene lost 1 base, with 19 bases spanning the gap. CDR3 length: 16 residues. The CDR3 sequence is CASRARTARLSYEQYF. CDR3 DNA: TGTGCCAGCAGAGCTCGGACAGCCCGCCTTTCCTACGAGCAGTACTTC.

This clone occurred a few times. The chain links TRBV6-4 to TRBJ1-1; possibly TRBD1 for D (6 bases). This CDR3 has 14 amino acids. Germline V gene lookup returns CDR1 MRHNA and CDR2 SNTAGT. Trimming took off 5 bases at V and 3 bases at J, with 13 bases between the two ends. The CDR3 region has the DNA TGTGCCAGCAGTTACAGGGTGGGGGACACTGAAGCTTTCTTT. It yields the protein CASSYRVGDTEAFF.

The genes are TRBV5-6 and TRBJ1-2; 7 nucleotides match TRBD1. The CDR3 spans 16 residues. The V gene's germline CDR1 is SGHDT and CDR2 YYEEEE. J gave up 3 bases and V 4 bases, and 12 bases lay outside the gene matches. The CDR3, as DNA: TGTGCCAGCAGCCGGCCGGGACAGCGGATCTACTATGGCTACACCTTC. Translating gives CASSRPGQRIYYGYTF.

This clone is a singleton in its sample. This CDR3 reads CASRPFGGGDETQYF. The CDR3 nucleotides are TGTGCCAGCAGGCCTTTTGGAGGGGGGGACGAGACCCAGTACTTC. The gene calls are TRBV6-5 and TRBJ2-5; possibly TRBD2 for D (7 bases). The ends were cut back, 6 bases at V and 5 bases at J, with 19 bases in the middle. From germline, CDR1 is MNHEY and CDR2 SVGAGI. The CDR3 is 15 amino acids.

This clone was recorded a few times. The rearrangement links TRBV30 to TRBJ2-1; 13 bases map to TRBD2. Germline lookup yields CDR1 GTSNPN and CDR2 SVGIG (reference sequence). V was pared by 7 bases and J by 2 bases, with 14 bases of the junction left unmatched. This CDR3 is 18 amino acids long. CDR3 nucleotides: TGTGCCTCCAAACCCACTAGCGGGGGGGCCGGAACCTACAATGAGCAGTTCTTC. This gives the protein CASKPTSGGAGTYNEQFF.

V gene TRBV2 combines with J gene TRBJ1-5, with D maybe TRBD1 (6 bases). The CDR3 has 13 residues. V gave up 4 bases and J gave up 9 bases, with 13 bases separating them. Per the germline V gene, CDR1 is SNHLY and CDR2 is FYNNEI. This CDR3 is CASSGQGTGPQHF. The CDR3, as DNA: TGTGCCAGCAGTGGCCAGGGGACCGGGCCCCAGCATTTT. The whole variable domain, remainder taken from reference TRBV2 and TRBJ1-5, is EPEVTQTPSHQVTQMGQEVILRCVPISNHLYFYWYRQILGQKVEFLVSFYNNEISEKSEIFDDQFSVERPDGSNFTLKIRSTKLEDSAMYFCASSGQGTGPQHFGDGTRLSIL.

This chain connects TRBV4-2 to TRBJ1-3; D may be TRBD1 (6 bases). Germline-derived CDR1 and CDR2 are LGHNA and YNFKEQ. This CDR3 has 23 amino acids. V dropped 4 bases and J dropped 0 bases, with 34 bases sitting between them. This chain's CDR3 is CASSPDFGWQGKSQLISGNTIYF. The CDR3 region has the DNA TGTGCCAGCAGCCCAGACTTCGGGTGGCAGGGGAAGTCTCAATTGATCTCTGGAAACACCATATATTTT.

As DNA, the CDR3 is TGTGCCAGCAGCAGGGGGACAGGGCGGATGAACACTGAAGCTTTCTTT. It encodes CASSRGTGRMNTEAFF. The chain couples TRBV13 to TRBJ1-1; 9 bases are a match to TRBD1. The CDR3 totals 16 residues. The ends lost 5 bases at V and 0 bases at J; junction bases unmatched: 7. The germline V gene encodes CDR1 PRHDT and CDR2 FYEKMQ (reference sequence). The variable domain in full, with the rest retrieved from reference TRBV13 and TRBJ1-1, is AAGVIQSPRHLIKEKRETATLKCYPIPRHDTVYWYQQGPGQDPQFLISFYEKMQSDKGSIPDRFSAQQFSDYHSELNMSSLELGDSALYFCASSRGTGRMNTEAFFGQGTRLTVV.

This chain connects TRBV9 to TRBJ1-2; 8 nucleotides agree with TRBD1. This CDR3 region has 14 residues. With V trimmed by 3 bases and J by 2 bases, 3 bases remained unmatched. Germline V gene lookup returns CDR1 SGDLS and CDR2 YYNGEE. Written as DNA, the CDR3 is TGTGCCAGCAGCGCCGGGACAGGAAACTATGGCTACACCTTC. Translated: CASSAGTGNYGYTF.

V is TRBV10-3 and J is TRBJ2-3, with a possible D match to TRBD1 (5 bases). Germline V gene data show CDR1 as ENHRY and CDR2 as SYGVKD. The CDR3 runs to 12 residues. V lost 2 bases, J lost 5 bases, and 5 bases lay in between. The CDR3 bases are TGTGCCATCAGTGAGAGGGGAGATACGCAGTATTTT. As protein: CAISERGDTQYF.

This clone was seen only once. The chain couples TRBV5-1 to TRBJ1-6; D is unclear. V dropped 0 bases and J dropped 3 bases, with 16 bases sitting between them. Germline V lookup: CDR1 SGHRS, CDR2 YFSETQ. The CDR3 runs to 18 residues. This CDR3 is CASSLASPIFSYNSPLHF. The CDR3 DNA reads as TGCGCCAGCAGCTTGGCCTCACCGATCTTTAGCTATAATTCACCCCTCCACTTT.

This CDR3 is CASSPLPSGGPGDEQYF. The CDR3 nucleotides are TGTGCCAGCTCACCATTGCCTAGCGGGGGGCCGGGGGACGAGCAGTACTTC. The chain is built from TRBV18 and TRBJ2-7, with TRBD2 matching 11 bases. The germline gives CDR1 KGHSH, CDR2 LQKENI. This CDR3 has 17 amino acids. Trimming cost V 2 bases and J 5 bases; bases outside gene matches: 11.

The V call is TRBV7-2, the J call TRBJ1-6, with a tentative D call TRBD1 (6 bases). CDR3 length: 14 residues. Trimming stripped 3 bases from V and 8 bases from J, with 11 bases between. CDR1 and CDR2 (germline): SGHTA, FQGNSA. The CDR3 DNA follows: TGTGCCAGCAGCTTTTGGGGGCTCGATTCACCCCTCCACTTT. Its protein product is CASSFWGLDSPLHF.

The CDR3 loop is CASSSQGAAYEQYF. The CDR3 DNA sequence: TGTGCCAGCAGTTCCCAGGGCGCCGCCTACGAGCAGTACTTC. The V and J genes are TRBV6-5 and TRBJ2-7, with D possibly matching TRBD1 (5 bases). V was cut by 4 bases and J by 2 bases, with 12 bases left in between. Per germline, CDR1 MNHEY and CDR2 SVGAGI. The CDR3 spans 14 residues.

The gene calls are TRBV9 and TRBJ2-5, with TRBD2 matching 7 bases. This CDR3 region has 15 residues. V lost 2 bases and J lost 2; bases outside the gene matches: 6. Germline V gene data show CDR1 as SGDLS and CDR2 as YYNGEE. The CDR3 spells CASSVGGGPQETQYF. The CDR3 DNA reads as TGTGCCAGCAGCGTTGGCGGGGGACCACAAGAGACCCAGTACTTC.

The rearrangement links TRBV5-1 to TRBJ1-3, with D uncertain. Per germline, CDR1 SGHRS and CDR2 YFSETQ. This CDR3 has 16 amino acids. The V and J ends lost 1 base and 8 bases respectively, with 19 bases between them. The CDR3 bases are TGCGCCAGCAGCTTGTTCGGGGAAGGAAATTACCACACCATATATTTT. This gives the protein CASSLFGEGNYHTIYF. Variable domain in full (rest from reference TRBV5-1 and TRBJ1-3): KAGVTQTPRYLIKTRGQQVTLSCSPISGHRSVSWYQQTPGQGLQFLFEYFSETQRNKGNFPGRFSGRQFSNSRSEMNVSTLELGDSALYLCASSLFGEGNYHTIYFGEGSWLTVV.

The chain has TRBV7-2 and TRBJ1-4; 11 bases are a match to TRBD1. The CDR3 consists of 16 residues. The V gene end was trimmed by 4 bases and the J gene end by 7 bases; junction bases not matched to a gene: 8. CDR1 and CDR2 (germline): SGHTA, FQGNSA. This CDR3 reads CASSWTGGVSGEKLFF. The CDR3 DNA is TGTGCCAGCAGCTGGACAGGGGGCGTATCGGGTGAAAAACTGTTTTTT.

The chain links TRBV11-3 to TRBJ1-1; D unclear. The CDR3 contains 13 residues. Germline lookup yields CDR1 SGHNT and CDR2 YENEEA. V lost 5 bases and J lost 5, with 12 bases in between. CDR3 bases: TGTGCCAGCAGCCGGCGTCGGGGTACTGAAGCTTTCTTT. It encodes CASSRRRGTEAFF.

This sequence joins TRBV2 and TRBJ2-7; 9 bases match TRBD1. CDR3 length: 14 residues. Germline lookup yields CDR1 SNHLY and CDR2 FYNNEI. With V trimmed by 6 bases and J by 2 bases, 5 bases remained unmatched. The CDR3 sequence: CASSWDRDPYEQYF. The CDR3 DNA follows: TGTGCCAGCAGCTGGGACAGGGATCCCTACGAGCAGTACTTC.

This chain joins TRBV6-4 and TRBJ1-5; D gene unclear. This CDR3 region has 13 residues. Trimming took off 5 bases at V and 4 bases at J, with 9 bases between the two ends. The germline gives CDR1 MRHNA, CDR2 SNTAGT. CDR3 in amino acids: CASSREANQPQHF. CDR3 bases: TGTGCCAGCAGTAGGGAGGCAAATCAGCCCCAGCATTTT.

This chain connects TRBV5-1 to TRBJ1-2, with a tentative D call TRBD1 (6 bases). The CDR3 contains 15 residues. Germline V CDR1 and CDR2: SGHRS, YFSETQ. Trimming shortened V by 3 bases and J by 4 bases, and 16 bases separated the two germline ends. The CDR3 nucleotides read TGCGCCAGCAGCTCACAAGCCGGACAGATCTATGGCTACACCTTC. Protein product: CASSSQAGQIYGYTF.

This clone showed up just once. The chain has TRBV6-5 and TRBJ2-1, with 8 bases matching TRBD1. The V gene's germline CDR1 is MNHEY and CDR2 SVGAGI. The CDR3 totals 13 residues. The V gene end was trimmed by 7 bases and the J gene end by 9 bases; junction bases not matched to a gene: 8. The DNA for the CDR3 is TGTGCCAGCACCGGACAGGGTGGCGGTGAGCAGTTCTTC. Protein: CASTGQGGGEQFF.

The rearrangement uses TRBV19 and TRBJ1-5; D gene unclear. V was cut by 3 bases and J by 0 bases, with 9 bases left in between. The CDR3 loop spans 15 amino acids. Per the germline V gene, CDR1 is LNHDA and CDR2 is SQIVND (reference sequence). The CDR3 is CASSILGGSNQPQHF. DNA for the CDR3: TGTGCCAGTAGTATTTTGGGAGGTAGCAATCAGCCCCAGCATTTT.